This T cell receptor (beta chain) was sequenced in a study of cytomegalovirus exposure and HLA in healthy donors. Study in general: Falling in the Caucasian-associated ancestry cluster were roughly 80% of approximately 410 genotyped donors. General observations from the study: Upon later analysis, TCR association rates were observed to vary by HLA locus, being highest for DRB1 and lowest for HLA-C. What TCR beta sequences reportedly achieved was accurate prediction of HLA-A and HLA-B alleles in most subjects.

The V gene's germline CDR1 is LNHDA and CDR2 SQIVND (reference sequence). Trimming removed 5 bases at V and 4 bases at J, with 14 bases between. The CDR3 is 15 amino acids. Comments on this clone: Its antigen is not identified.

Healthy people donating bone marrow made up the donors. The PCR employed 60 Vbeta primers together with 13 Jbeta primers. TCRdb's copy holds only in-frame clones and misses some; the assay was immunoSEQ multiplex PCR. The sample records about 150,000 clones, nearly 70% being singletons. The rearrangement joins TRBV19 to TRBJ1-4; D gene uncertain. The receptor was isolated from a man aged 30 to 45 in good health and CMV-seropositive. Source material: PBMCs. The CDR3 bases are TGTGCCAGTAGTTATGGAAAGGAGCATAATGAAAAACTGTTTTTT. Amino acid sequence: CASSYGKEHNEKLFF.